A selection of T cell receptor beta chains follows, all from one sample in a study of patients and donors after allogeneic stem cell transplantation. TCRdb passed the RT-PCR reads through MiXCR, listing each CDR3 protein once. The profile shows hundreds of thousands of distinct CDR3 sequences, about a sixth of them singletons. Material: blood, either unsorted or a sorted T cell fraction (not recorded which). Every receptor here comes from a human donor who was either an allogeneic HSCT recipient or a stem cell or donor lymphocyte infusion donor (not recorded which). It is not recorded whose cells these are; they may come from a transplant donor. Each CDR3 is given with its conserved first and last residue. A D gene is named only where the DNA matches it firmly. Rows may omit the clone size; those that give it use once, few, many or a size class.

J gene: TRBJ2-7; D gene: TRBD2; CDR3 length: 12; V gene: TRBV30; clone size: -; CDR3 DNA: TGTGCCTGGAGTGTACATCAGGCGGGAGTTTACTTC; CDR3 protein: CAWSVHQAGVYF
J gene: TRBJ1-2; D gene: -; CDR3 length: 14; V gene: TRBV24-1; clone size: many; CDR3 DNA: TGTGCCACCAGTGATTCCGACAGGTACTATGGCTACACCTTC; CDR3 protein: CATSDSDRYYGYTF
J gene: TRBJ2-7; D gene: TRBD2; CDR3 length: 15; V gene: TRBV20-1; clone size: -; CDR3 DNA: TGCAGTGCTAGAGTGTCAGCGGGAAGGGGCTACGAGCAGTACTTC; CDR3 protein: CSARVSAGRGYEQYF
J gene: TRBJ2-2; D gene: -; CDR3 length: 15; V gene: TRBV11-2; clone size: -; CDR3 DNA: TGTGCCAGCAGCTCGATACGTGGGAACACCGGGGAGCTGTTTTTT; CDR3 protein: CASSSIRGNTGELFF
J gene: TRBJ1-2; D gene: -; CDR3 length: 10; V gene: TRBV2; clone size: -; CDR3 DNA: TGTGCCACAGGGGTAGATGGCTACACCTTC; CDR3 protein: CATGVDGYTF
J gene: TRBJ2-1; D gene: -; CDR3 length: 15; V gene: TRBV30; clone size: few; CDR3 DNA: TGTGCCTGGAGGCGTCTAGCATCGGGAGAGAATGAGCAGTTCTTC; CDR3 protein: CAWRRLASGENEQFF
J gene: TRBJ1-4; D gene: -; CDR3 length: 12; V gene: TRBV6-2/TRBV6-3; clone size: few; CDR3 DNA: TGTGCCAGCAGCCACACCCGAGAAAAACTGTTTTTT; CDR3 protein: CASSHTREKLFF
J gene: TRBJ2-1; D gene: TRBD2; CDR3 length: 17; V gene: TRBV5-1; clone size: -; CDR3 DNA: TGCGCCAGCAGCTACGGACTAGCGGGAGGGCCCATCAATGAGCAGTTCTTC; CDR3 protein: CASSYGLAGGPINEQFF
J gene: TRBJ1-2; D gene: -; CDR3 length: 18; V gene: TRBV12-3/TRBV12-4; clone size: -; CDR3 DNA: TGTGCCAGCAGTTCTGGACAATCTTACAGGGCGGCAGTAGGTGGCTACACCTTC; CDR3 protein: CASSSGQSYRAAVGGYTF
J gene: TRBJ2-3; D gene: -; CDR3 length: 12; V gene: TRBV12-3/TRBV12-4; clone size: many; CDR3 DNA: TGTGCCAGCAGGCCTGAGACAGATACGCAGTATTTT; CDR3 protein: CASRPETDTQYF
J gene: TRBJ2-3; D gene: -; CDR3 length: 15; V gene: TRBV7-2; clone size: -; CDR3 DNA: TGTGCCAGCAGCTTAGCACAAATGAGAACAGATACGCAGTATTTT; CDR3 protein: CASSLAQMRTDTQYF
J gene: TRBJ1-2; D gene: -; CDR3 length: 13; V gene: TRBV24-1; clone size: few; CDR3 DNA: TGTGCCACCAGCGGGTATGGTAGCGGGGGCTACACCTTC; CDR3 protein: CATSGYGSGGYTF
J gene: TRBJ2-1; D gene: -; CDR3 length: 13; V gene: TRBV28; clone size: few; CDR3 DNA: TGTGCCGGACGGAGGCTGGACTACAATGAGCAGTTCTTC; CDR3 protein: CAGRRLDYNEQFF
J gene: TRBJ2-7; D gene: TRBD1; CDR3 length: 14; V gene: TRBV18; clone size: -; CDR3 DNA: TGTGCCAGCTCACCACCGGGACAGATATACGAGCAGTACTTC; CDR3 protein: CASSPPGQIYEQYF
J gene: TRBJ1-5; D gene: TRBD1; CDR3 length: 15; V gene: TRBV27; clone size: -; CDR3 DNA: TGTGCCAGCAGCAGCAGACAGGGTCCGAATCAGCCCCAGCATTTT; CDR3 protein: CASSSRQGPNQPQHF
J gene: TRBJ2-3; D gene: -; CDR3 length: 11; V gene: TRBV28; clone size: few; CDR3 DNA: TGTGCCAGCAGAGGGAGAGATACGCAGTATTTT; CDR3 protein: CASRGRDTQYF
J gene: TRBJ1-5; D gene: -; CDR3 length: 14; V gene: TRBV6-1; clone size: -; CDR3 DNA: TGTGCCAGCAGCAGGACTCCCCGTGGACAGCCCCAGCATTTT; CDR3 protein: CASSRTPRGQPQHF
J gene: TRBJ2-7; D gene: -; CDR3 length: 14; V gene: TRBV5-1; clone size: -; CDR3 DNA: TGCGCCAGCAGCCGAGACACTAGCTCCTACGAGCAGTACTTC; CDR3 protein: CASSRDTSSYEQYF
J gene: TRBJ1-1; D gene: TRBD1; CDR3 length: 14; V gene: TRBV6-1; clone size: -; CDR3 DNA: TGTGCCAGCAAGAGGGACAGCACGAACACTGAAGCTTTCTTT; CDR3 protein: CASKRDSTNTEAFF
J gene: TRBJ2-5; D gene: -; CDR3 length: 13; V gene: TRBV5-1; clone size: many; CDR3 DNA: TGCGCCAGCAGCTTGGCCGGGAAGGAGACCCAGTACTTC; CDR3 protein: CASSLAGKETQYF
J gene: TRBJ2-7; D gene: -; CDR3 length: 14; V gene: TRBV24-1; clone size: -; CDR3 DNA: TGTGCCACCAGTGATGCCGGTATCTCCTACGAGCAGTACTTC; CDR3 protein: CATSDAGISYEQYF
J gene: TRBJ1-6; D gene: -; CDR3 length: 13; V gene: TRBV7-9; clone size: -; CDR3 DNA: TGTGCCAGCAGCTTAGCGGGGGATTCACCCCTCCACTTT; CDR3 protein: CASSLAGDSPLHF
J gene: TRBJ2-3; D gene: TRBD2; CDR3 length: 17; V gene: TRBV28; clone size: few; CDR3 DNA: TGTGCCAGCAGTTCCTTAATTAGCGGGAGGGCAGCAGATACGCAGTATTTT; CDR3 protein: CASSSLISGRAADTQYF
J gene: TRBJ2-7; D gene: TRBD2; CDR3 length: 16; V gene: TRBV28; clone size: few; CDR3 DNA: TGTGCCAGCAGTTTCCCACCGGGACTAGCAGGGTACGAGCAGTACTTC; CDR3 protein: CASSFPPGLAGYEQYF
J gene: TRBJ2-5; D gene: -; CDR3 length: 15; V gene: TRBV4-1; clone size: -; CDR3 DNA: TGCGCCAGCAGCCAATCCCCAGTGAGCGCAGAGACCCAGTACTTC; CDR3 protein: CASSQSPVSAETQYF
J gene: TRBJ1-2; D gene: -; CDR3 length: 13; V gene: TRBV3-1; clone size: -; CDR3 DNA: TGTGCCAGCAGCCAAGAGTCAAGGAAGGGCTACACCTTC; CDR3 protein: CASSQESRKGYTF
J gene: TRBJ2-7; D gene: -; CDR3 length: 12; V gene: TRBV7-2; clone size: -; CDR3 DNA: TGTGCCAGCAGCTACCGCGCCTCCGAGCAGTACTTC; CDR3 protein: CASSYRASEQYF
J gene: TRBJ2-1; D gene: -; CDR3 length: 13; V gene: TRBV30; clone size: few; CDR3 DNA: TGTGCCTGGAAACCCCTGGGCTCGTATGAGCAGTTCTTC; CDR3 protein: CAWKPLGSYEQFF
J gene: TRBJ2-2; D gene: -; CDR3 length: 15; V gene: TRBV18; clone size: -; CDR3 DNA: TGTGCCAGCTCAGGAGCGGGTGCGAACACCGGGGAGCTGTTTTTT; CDR3 protein: CASSGAGANTGELFF
J gene: TRBJ2-1; D gene: TRBD2; CDR3 length: 15; V gene: TRBV20-1; clone size: -; CDR3 DNA: TGCAGTGCTAGATTGGGACTAGTTTCCTACAATGAGCAGTTCTTC; CDR3 protein: CSARLGLVSYNEQFF
J gene: TRBJ2-1; D gene: -; CDR3 length: 14; V gene: TRBV19; clone size: -; CDR3 DNA: TGTGCCACCCGCGCGGGGAGCTCCTACAATGAGCAGTTCTTC; CDR3 protein: CATRAGSSYNEQFF
J gene: TRBJ1-1; D gene: -; CDR3 length: 16; V gene: TRBV4-3; clone size: many; CDR3 DNA: TGCGCCAGCAGCCAAGATTGGTCCAACGGGCTCACTGAAGCTTTCTTT; CDR3 protein: CASSQDWSNGLTEAFF
J gene: TRBJ2-1; D gene: TRBD2; CDR3 length: 17; V gene: TRBV4-1; clone size: few; CDR3 DNA: TGCGCCAGCAGCCAAGATGCGGCTAGCGGACCATACAATGAGCAGTTCTTC; CDR3 protein: CASSQDAASGPYNEQFF
J gene: TRBJ2-3; D gene: -; CDR3 length: 13; V gene: TRBV29-1; clone size: -; CDR3 DNA: TGCAGCGTTGGTCTCGGCAGCACAGATACGCAGTATTTT; CDR3 protein: CSVGLGSTDTQYF
J gene: TRBJ2-5; D gene: TRBD2; CDR3 length: 14; V gene: TRBV5-1; clone size: many; CDR3 DNA: TGCGCCAGCAGCTTAGGAGCGGGAGGCGAGACCCAGTACTTC; CDR3 protein: CASSLGAGGETQYF
J gene: TRBJ1-1; D gene: -; CDR3 length: 14; V gene: TRBV3-1; clone size: -; CDR3 DNA: TGTGCCAGCAGCCGCCTTGGGGGGAACACTGAAGCTTTCTTT; CDR3 protein: CASSRLGGNTEAFF
J gene: TRBJ1-1; D gene: -; CDR3 length: 16; V gene: TRBV9; clone size: -; CDR3 DNA: TGTGCCAGCAGCGTGCAAGGCGCGGGACTCAACACTGAAGCTTTCTTT; CDR3 protein: CASSVQGAGLNTEAFF
J gene: TRBJ2-7; D gene: -; CDR3 length: 12; V gene: TRBV11-3; clone size: -; CDR3 DNA: TGTGCCAGCAGCTGGGACATCCACGAGCAGTACTTC; CDR3 protein: CASSWDIHEQYF
J gene: TRBJ2-7; D gene: -; CDR3 length: 12; V gene: TRBV6-1; clone size: few; CDR3 DNA: TGTGCCAGCAGTGAAGCGAACAACGAGCAGTACTTC; CDR3 protein: CASSEANNEQYF
J gene: TRBJ1-5; D gene: -; CDR3 length: 14; V gene: TRBV11-2; clone size: few; CDR3 DNA: TGTGCCAGCAGCTTAGGGGAGCGTAATCAGCCCCAGCATTTT; CDR3 protein: CASSLGERNQPQHF
J gene: TRBJ2-7; D gene: TRBD2; CDR3 length: 18; V gene: TRBV4-1; clone size: -; CDR3 DNA: TGCGCCAGCAGCCACCAAGGGGGAGCGGGGGCCCTTTCCTACGAGCAGTACTTC; CDR3 protein: CASSHQGGAGALSYEQYF
J gene: TRBJ2-7; D gene: -; CDR3 length: 14; V gene: TRBV12-3/TRBV12-4; clone size: -; CDR3 DNA: TGTGCCAGCAGTTTAAGCGAGAAATCCTACGAGCAGTACTTC; CDR3 protein: CASSLSEKSYEQYF
J gene: TRBJ2-7; D gene: -; CDR3 length: 15; V gene: TRBV12-3/TRBV12-4; clone size: many; CDR3 DNA: TGTGCCAGCAGCCTCCCGGGACCCCGAAGAAACGAGCAGTACTTC; CDR3 protein: CASSLPGPRRNEQYF